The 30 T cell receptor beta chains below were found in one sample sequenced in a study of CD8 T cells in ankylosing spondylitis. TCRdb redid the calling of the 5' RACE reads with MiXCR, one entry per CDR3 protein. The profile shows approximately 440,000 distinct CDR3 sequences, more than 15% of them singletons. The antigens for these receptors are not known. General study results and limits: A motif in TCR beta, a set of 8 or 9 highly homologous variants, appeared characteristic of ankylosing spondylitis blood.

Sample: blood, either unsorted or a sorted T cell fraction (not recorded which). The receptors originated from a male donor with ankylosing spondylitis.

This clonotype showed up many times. CDR3 DNA: TGCAGCGTTCTGACTAGCGGTGAAGAGACCCAGTACTTC. Protein: CSVLTSGEETQYF. The V gene is TRBV29-1, the J gene TRBJ2-5; 9 bases align to TRBD2. The V gene's germline CDR1 is SQVTM and CDR2 ANQGSEA. The CDR3 extends over 13 amino acids. V was clipped by 5 bases and J by 3 bases; unmatched bases: 4.

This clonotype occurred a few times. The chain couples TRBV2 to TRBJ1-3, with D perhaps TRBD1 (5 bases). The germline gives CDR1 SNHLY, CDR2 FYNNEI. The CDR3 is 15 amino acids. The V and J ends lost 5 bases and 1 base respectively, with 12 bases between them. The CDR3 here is CASSTQGSSGNTIYF. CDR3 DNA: TGTGCCAGCAGTACCCAGGGATCTTCTGGAAACACCATATATTTT. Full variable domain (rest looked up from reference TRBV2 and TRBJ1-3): EPEVTQTPSHQVTQMGQEVILRCVPISNHLYFYWYRQILGQKVEFLVSFYNNEISEKSEIFDDQFSVERPDGSNFTLKIRSTKLEDSAMYFCASSTQGSSGNTIYFGEGSWLTVV.

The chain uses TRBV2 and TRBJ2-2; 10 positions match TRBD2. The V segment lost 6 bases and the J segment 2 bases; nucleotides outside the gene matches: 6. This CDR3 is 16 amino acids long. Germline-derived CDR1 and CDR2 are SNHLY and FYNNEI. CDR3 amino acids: CASRGGLARNTGELFF. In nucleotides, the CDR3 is TGTGCCAGCAGAGGGGGACTAGCGCGTAACACCGGGGAGCTGTTTTTT.

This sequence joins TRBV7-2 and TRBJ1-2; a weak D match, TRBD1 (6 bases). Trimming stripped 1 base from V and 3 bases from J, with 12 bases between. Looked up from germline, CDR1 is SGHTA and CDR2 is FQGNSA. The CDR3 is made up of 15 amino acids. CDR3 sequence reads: CASSLGGQGDYGYTF. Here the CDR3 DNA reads TGTGCCAGCAGCTTAGGGGGGCAAGGCGACTATGGCTACACCTTC.

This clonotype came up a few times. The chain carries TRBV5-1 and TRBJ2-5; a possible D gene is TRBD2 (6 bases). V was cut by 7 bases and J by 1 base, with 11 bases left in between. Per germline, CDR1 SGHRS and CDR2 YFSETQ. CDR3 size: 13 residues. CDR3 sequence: CASWGLAQETQYF. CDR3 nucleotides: TGCGCCAGCTGGGGACTGGCCCAAGAGACCCAGTACTTC.

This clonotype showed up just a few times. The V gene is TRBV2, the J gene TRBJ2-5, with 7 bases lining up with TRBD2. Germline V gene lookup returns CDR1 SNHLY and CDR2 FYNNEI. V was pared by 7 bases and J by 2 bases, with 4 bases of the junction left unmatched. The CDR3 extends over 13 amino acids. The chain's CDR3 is CASTLAEQETQYF. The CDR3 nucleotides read TGTGCCAGCACGCTAGCGGAGCAAGAGACCCAGTACTTC.

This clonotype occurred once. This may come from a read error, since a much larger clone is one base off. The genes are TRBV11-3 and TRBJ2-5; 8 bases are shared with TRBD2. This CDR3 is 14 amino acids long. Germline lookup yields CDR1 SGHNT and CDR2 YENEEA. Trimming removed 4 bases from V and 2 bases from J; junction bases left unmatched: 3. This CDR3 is CASSYGGGQETQYF. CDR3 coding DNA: TGTGCCAGCAGCTACGGGGGGGGACAAGAGACCCAGTACTTC.

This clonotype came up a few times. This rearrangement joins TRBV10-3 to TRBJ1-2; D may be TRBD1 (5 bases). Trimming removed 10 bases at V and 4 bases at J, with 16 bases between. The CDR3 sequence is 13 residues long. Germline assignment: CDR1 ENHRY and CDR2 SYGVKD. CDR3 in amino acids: CATRREYGYGYTF. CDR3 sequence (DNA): TGTGCCACCCGCAGGGAATACGGCTATGGCTACACCTTC.

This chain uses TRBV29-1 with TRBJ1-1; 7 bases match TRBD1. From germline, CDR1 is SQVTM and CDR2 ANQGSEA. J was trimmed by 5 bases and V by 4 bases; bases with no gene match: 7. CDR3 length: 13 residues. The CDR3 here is CSVATQGGTEAFF. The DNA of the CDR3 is TGCAGCGTTGCCACCCAGGGGGGAACTGAAGCTTTCTTT.

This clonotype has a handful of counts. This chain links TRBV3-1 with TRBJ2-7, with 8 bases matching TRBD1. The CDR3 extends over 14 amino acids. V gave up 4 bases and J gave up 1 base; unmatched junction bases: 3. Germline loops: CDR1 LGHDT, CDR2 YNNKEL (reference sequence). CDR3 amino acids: CASSRRDRSYEQYF. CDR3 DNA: TGTGCCAGCAGCCGACGGGACAGGTCCTACGAGCAGTACTTC.

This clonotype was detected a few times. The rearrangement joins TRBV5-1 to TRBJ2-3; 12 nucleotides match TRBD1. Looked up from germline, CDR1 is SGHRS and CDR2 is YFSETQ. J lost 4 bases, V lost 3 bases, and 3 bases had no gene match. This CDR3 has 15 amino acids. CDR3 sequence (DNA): TGCGCCAGCAGCTCCGGGACAGGGGGCCCAGATACGCAGTATTTT. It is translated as CASSSGTGGPDTQYF.

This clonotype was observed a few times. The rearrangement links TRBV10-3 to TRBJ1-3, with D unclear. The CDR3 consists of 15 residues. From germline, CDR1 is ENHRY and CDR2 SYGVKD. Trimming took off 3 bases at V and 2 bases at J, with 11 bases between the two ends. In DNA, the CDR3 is TGTGCCATCAGTGAATTCGGTGGTCCTGGAAACACCATATATTTT. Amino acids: CAISEFGGPGNTIYF.

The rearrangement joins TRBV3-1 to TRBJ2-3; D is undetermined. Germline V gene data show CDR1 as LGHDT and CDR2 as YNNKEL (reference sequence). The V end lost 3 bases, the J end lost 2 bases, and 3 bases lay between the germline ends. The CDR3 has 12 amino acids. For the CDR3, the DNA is TGTGCCAGCAGCCAGATCACAGATACGCAGTATTTT. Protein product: CASSQITDTQYF.

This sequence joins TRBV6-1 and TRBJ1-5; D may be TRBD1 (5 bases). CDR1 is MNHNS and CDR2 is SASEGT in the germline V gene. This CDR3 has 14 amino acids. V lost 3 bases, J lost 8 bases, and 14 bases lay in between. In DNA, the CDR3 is TGTGCCAGCAGTGATTTGGGGCCTAGGAAGCCCCAGCATTTT. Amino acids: CASSDLGPRKPQHF.

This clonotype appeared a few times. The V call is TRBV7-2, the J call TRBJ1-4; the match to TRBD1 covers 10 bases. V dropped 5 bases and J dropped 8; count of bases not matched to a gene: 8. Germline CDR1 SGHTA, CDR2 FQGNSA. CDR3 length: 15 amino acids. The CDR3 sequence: CASSSRDRGGEKLFF. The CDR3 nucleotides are TGTGCCAGCAGCAGCCGGGACAGGGGCGGCGAAAAACTGTTTTTT.

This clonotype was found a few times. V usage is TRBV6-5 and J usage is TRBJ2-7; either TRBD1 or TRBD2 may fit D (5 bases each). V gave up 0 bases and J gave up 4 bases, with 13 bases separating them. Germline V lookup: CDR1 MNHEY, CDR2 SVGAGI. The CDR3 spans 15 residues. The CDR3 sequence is CASSYSRGTEYEQYF. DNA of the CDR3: TGTGCCAGCAGTTACTCGAGAGGGACGGAGTACGAGCAGTACTTC.

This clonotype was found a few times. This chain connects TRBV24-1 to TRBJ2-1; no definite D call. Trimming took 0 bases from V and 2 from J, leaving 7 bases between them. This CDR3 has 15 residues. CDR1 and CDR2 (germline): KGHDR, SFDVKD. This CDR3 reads CATSDLGQPYNEQFF. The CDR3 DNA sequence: TGTGCCACCAGTGATTTGGGGCAGCCCTACAATGAGCAGTTCTTC.

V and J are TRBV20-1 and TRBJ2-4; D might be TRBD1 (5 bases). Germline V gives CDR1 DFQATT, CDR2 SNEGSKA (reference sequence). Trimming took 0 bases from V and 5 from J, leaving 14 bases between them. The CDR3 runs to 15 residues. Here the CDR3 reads CSARDGSRQQNIQYF. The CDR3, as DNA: TGCAGTGCTAGAGATGGCTCACGACAGCAAAACATTCAGTACTTC.

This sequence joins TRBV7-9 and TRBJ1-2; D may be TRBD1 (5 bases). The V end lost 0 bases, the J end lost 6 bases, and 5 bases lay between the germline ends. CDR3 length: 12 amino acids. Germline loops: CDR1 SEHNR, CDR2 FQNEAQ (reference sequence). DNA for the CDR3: TGTGCCAGCAGCTTAGCCAGGGATGGCTACACCTTC. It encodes CASSLARDGYTF. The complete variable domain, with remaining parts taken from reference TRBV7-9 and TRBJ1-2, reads DTGVSQNPRHKITKRGQNVTFRCDPISEHNRLYWYRQTLGQGPEFLTYFQNEAQLEKSRLLSDRFSAERPKGSFSTLEIQRTEQGDSAMYLCASSLARDGYTFGSGTRLTVV.

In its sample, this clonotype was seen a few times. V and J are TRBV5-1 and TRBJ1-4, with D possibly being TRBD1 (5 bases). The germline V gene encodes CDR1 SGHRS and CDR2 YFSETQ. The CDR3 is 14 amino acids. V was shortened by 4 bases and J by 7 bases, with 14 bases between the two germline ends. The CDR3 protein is CASSPGHGGEKLFF. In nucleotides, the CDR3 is TGCGCCAGCAGCCCCGGTCACGGGGGTGAAAAACTGTTTTTT. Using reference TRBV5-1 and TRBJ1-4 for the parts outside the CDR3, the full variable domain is KAGVTQTPRYLIKTRGQQVTLSCSPISGHRSVSWYQQTPGQGLQFLFEYFSETQRNKGNFPGRFSGRQFSNSRSEMNVSTLELGDSALYLCASSPGHGGEKLFFGSGTQLSVL.

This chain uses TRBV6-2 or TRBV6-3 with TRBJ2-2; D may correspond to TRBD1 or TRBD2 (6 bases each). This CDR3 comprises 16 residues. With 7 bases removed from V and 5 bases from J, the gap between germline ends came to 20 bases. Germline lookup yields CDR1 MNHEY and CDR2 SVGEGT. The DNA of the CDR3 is TGTGCCAGCACCTACGGCGGGGAAGGGGGAACCGGGGAGCTGTTTTTT. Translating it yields CASTYGGEGGTGELFF.

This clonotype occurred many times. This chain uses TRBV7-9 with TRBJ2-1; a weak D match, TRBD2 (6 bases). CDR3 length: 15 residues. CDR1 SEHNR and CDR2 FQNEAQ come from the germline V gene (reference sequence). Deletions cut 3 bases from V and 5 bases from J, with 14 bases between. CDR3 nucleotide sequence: TGTGCCAGCAGCTTGGCGCCGGAGGGACACAATGAGCAGTTCTTC. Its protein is CASSLAPEGHNEQFF.

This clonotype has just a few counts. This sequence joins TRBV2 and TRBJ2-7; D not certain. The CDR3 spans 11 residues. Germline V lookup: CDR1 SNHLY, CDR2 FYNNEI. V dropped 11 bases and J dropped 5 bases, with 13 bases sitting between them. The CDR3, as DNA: TGTGCCCGCGGAGAGTTCAACGAGCAGTACTTC. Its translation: CARGEFNEQYF. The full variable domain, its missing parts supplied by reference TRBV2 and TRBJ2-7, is EPEVTQTPSHQVTQMGQEVILRCVPISNHLYFYWYRQILGQKVEFLVSFYNNEISEKSEIFDDQFSVERPDGSNFTLKIRSTKLEDSAMYFCARGEFNEQYFGPGTRLTVT.

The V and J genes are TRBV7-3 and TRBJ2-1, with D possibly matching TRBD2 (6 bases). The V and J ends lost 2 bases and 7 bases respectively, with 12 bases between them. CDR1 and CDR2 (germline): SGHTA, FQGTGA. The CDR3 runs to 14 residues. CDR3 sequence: CASSLRLDLNEQFF. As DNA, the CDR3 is TGTGCCAGCAGCTTACGACTAGACTTAAATGAGCAGTTCTTC.

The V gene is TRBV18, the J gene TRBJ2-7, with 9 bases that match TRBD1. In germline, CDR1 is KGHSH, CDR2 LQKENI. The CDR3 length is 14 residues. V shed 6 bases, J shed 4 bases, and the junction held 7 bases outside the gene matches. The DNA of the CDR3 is TGTGCCAGCTCCCTCGGACAGGGGTGGTACGAGCAGTACTTC. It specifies CASSLGQGWYEQYF.

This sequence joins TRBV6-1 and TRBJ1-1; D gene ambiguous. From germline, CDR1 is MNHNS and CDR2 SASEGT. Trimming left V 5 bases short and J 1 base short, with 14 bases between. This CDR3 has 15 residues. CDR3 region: CASSPPGRWNTEAFF. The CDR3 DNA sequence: TGTGCCAGCAGTCCCCCAGGACGCTGGAACACTGAAGCTTTCTTT.

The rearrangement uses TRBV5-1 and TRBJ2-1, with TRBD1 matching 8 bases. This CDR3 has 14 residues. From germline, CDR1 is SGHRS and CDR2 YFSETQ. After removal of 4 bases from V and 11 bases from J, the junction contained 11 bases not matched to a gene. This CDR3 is CASSLGQGLRQQFF. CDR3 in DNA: TGCGCCAGCAGCCTCGGACAGGGACTGAGGCAGCAGTTCTTC.

CDR3 nucleotides: TGCAGTGCCCACCGTAGCGGCACCGGGGAGCTGTTTTTT. It encodes CSAHRSGTGELFF. The V and J genes are TRBV20-1 and TRBJ2-2; weak D call: TRBD2 (6 bases). CDR3 size: 13 residues. Germline loops: CDR1 DFQATT, CDR2 SNEGSKA (reference sequence). V lost 6 bases to trimming and J lost 4 bases, with 12 bases between them.

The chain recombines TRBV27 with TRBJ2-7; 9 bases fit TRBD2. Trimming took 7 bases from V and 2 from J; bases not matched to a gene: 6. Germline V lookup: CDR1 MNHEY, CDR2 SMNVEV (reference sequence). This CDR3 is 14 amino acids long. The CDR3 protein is CASKQAGGPYEQYF. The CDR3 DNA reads TGTGCCAGCAAACAAGCGGGGGGTCCCTACGAGCAGTACTTC.

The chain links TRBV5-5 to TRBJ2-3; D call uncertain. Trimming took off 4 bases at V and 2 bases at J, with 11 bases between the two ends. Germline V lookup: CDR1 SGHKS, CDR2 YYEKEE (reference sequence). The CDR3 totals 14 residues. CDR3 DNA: TGTGCCAGCAGCCCCCCAACGGACACAGATACGCAGTATTTT. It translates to CASSPPTDTDTQYF.